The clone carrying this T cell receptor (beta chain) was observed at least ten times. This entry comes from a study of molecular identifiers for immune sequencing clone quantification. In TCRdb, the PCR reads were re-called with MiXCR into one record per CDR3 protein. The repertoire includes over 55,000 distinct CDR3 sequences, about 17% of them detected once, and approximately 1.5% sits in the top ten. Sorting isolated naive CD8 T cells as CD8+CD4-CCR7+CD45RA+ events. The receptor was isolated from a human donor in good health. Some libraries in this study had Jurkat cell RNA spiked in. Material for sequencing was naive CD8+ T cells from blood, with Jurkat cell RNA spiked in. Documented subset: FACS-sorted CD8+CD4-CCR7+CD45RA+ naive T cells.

The CDR3 sequence: CASSQRSGVYNEQFF. The CDR3 coding sequence is TGCGCCAGCAGCCAACGATCGGGAGTGTACAATGAGCAGTTCTTC. The rearrangement joins TRBV4-1 to TRBJ2-1; possible D gene TRBD2, 6 bases. The V gene lost 2 bases and the J gene lost 4 bases, with 12 bases spanning the gap. The CDR3 loop spans 15 amino acids. Per germline, CDR1 MGHRA and CDR2 YSYEKL.